One sample yielded the 25 T cell receptor beta chains listed below, sequenced in a study of blood T cell repertoires in COVID-19 (dated by TCRdb to about 2020). The library was built by means of the immunoSEQ multiplex PCR assay. In TCRdb, the immuneACCESS table is reduced to in-frame sequences with V and J assigned. These tables do not hold every clone; where another copy was compared, an unresolved V gene accounts for under half, and the others remain unexplained. The sample data list under 200,000 clones, and approximately 81% of these were observed just once. The top ten clones comprise over 15% of the sample. The sequencing input was PBMCs or T cells enriched from blood (not recorded which). These receptor sequences come from a man aged 60-69 years who had recovered from COVID-19.

The chain couples TRBV2 to TRBJ2-7, with a tentative D call TRBD2 (6 bases). This CDR3 region has 12 residues. Per germline, CDR1 SNHLY and CDR2 FYNNEI. V gave up 7 bases and J gave up 4 bases, with 11 bases separating them. The CDR3 nucleotides read TGTGCCAGCAAGGTCCTAGCGTACGAGCAGTACTTC. Protein product: CASKVLAYEQYF.

The V and J genes are TRBV7-3 and TRBJ2-7, with TRBD2 matching 11 bases. The CDR3 length is 22 residues. V dropped 4 bases and J dropped 3; count of bases not matched to a gene: 26. Per the germline V gene, CDR1 is SGHTA and CDR2 is FQGTGA. The CDR3 DNA follows: TGTGCCAGCAGCTCCGATATTAAGACTAGCGGGATAACAAGGTTCGGGTTCTACGAGCAGTACTTC. It translates to CASSSDIKTSGITRFGFYEQYF.

The chain links TRBV13 to TRBJ1-1; the match to TRBD1 covers 7 bases. The CDR3 extends over 15 amino acids. V lost 4 bases to trimming and J lost 3 bases; unmatched junction nucleotides: 8. Germline assignment: CDR1 PRHDT and CDR2 FYEKMQ (reference sequence). CDR3 DNA: TGTGCCAGCAGCTCAAGGGGACAGAAGGACACTGAAGCTTTCTTT. Translating gives CASSSRGQKDTEAFF.

The rearrangement links TRBV30 to TRBJ1-5; D gene unclear. The CDR3 runs to 14 residues. V lost 0 bases, J lost 0 bases, and 6 bases lay in between. Germline V CDR1 and CDR2: GTSNPN, SVGIG (reference sequence). In DNA form, the CDR3 reads TGTGCCTGGAGTGTTCCTTATAGCAATCAGCCCCAGCATTTT. Translating it yields CAWSVPYSNQPQHF.

The chain is built from TRBV6-1 and TRBJ2-7, with TRBD1 as a possible D gene (6 bases). The germline V and J ends were trimmed by 0 bases and 7 bases, with 10 bases remaining between them. The CDR3 runs to 13 residues. Germline V gene sequence: CDR1 MNHNS, CDR2 SASEGT. The CDR3 sequence is CASSEAQGTEQYF. CDR3 DNA sequence: TGTGCCAGCAGTGAAGCTCAGGGGACGGAGCAGTACTTC.

This clone was observed a few times. This chain joins TRBV7-9 and TRBJ1-4; D possibly corresponds to TRBD1 (6 bases). CDR1 is SEHNR and CDR2 is FQNEAQ in the germline V gene (reference sequence). Trimming removed 7 bases from V and 5 bases from J, with 8 bases in between. This CDR3 has 12 residues. The CDR3, as DNA: TGTGCCAGCAACAGGGTCAATGAAAAACTGTTTTTT. This encodes CASNRVNEKLFF.

The J gene is TRBJ2-7, the V gene TRBV9; D call uncertain. The V end was cut by 0 bases, the J end by 5 bases, with 12 bases between. Germline V CDR1 and CDR2: SGDLS, YYNGEE. The CDR3 loop spans 14 amino acids. CDR3 DNA: TGTGCCAGCAGCGTAGGTTTCGGGTCCAACGAGCAGTACTTC. Its translation: CASSVGFGSNEQYF.

The rearrangement uses TRBV7-9 and TRBJ2-2; 9 nucleotides align to TRBD1. Trimming took 4 bases from V and 6 from J; bases not matched to a gene: 12. The CDR3 consists of 17 residues. Germline lookup yields CDR1 SEHNR and CDR2 FQNEAQ (reference sequence). The CDR3 bases are TGTGCCAGCAGCTCTCGGGACAGGGCTTTCCACGCCGGGGAGCTGTTTTTT. The encoded protein is CASSSRDRAFHAGELFF.

J is TRBJ2-1 and V is TRBV28; D may be TRBD1 (5 bases). The CDR3 has 11 amino acids. CDR1 MDHEN and CDR2 SYDVKM come from the germline V gene. The V gene lost 6 bases and the J gene lost 11 bases, with 11 bases spanning the gap. The CDR3 loop reads CASSNRYKQFF. CDR3 coding DNA: TGTGCCAGCAGCAACAGGTACAAGCAGTTCTTC.

This clone was detected only a few times. Other nucleotide sequences in the sample specify the same CDR3. The rearrangement links TRBV28 to TRBJ2-1; D unclear. Germline V gene sequence: CDR1 MDHEN, CDR2 SYDVKM. The ends were cut back, 6 bases at V and 4 bases at J, with 7 bases in the middle. The CDR3 is 12 amino acids. CDR3 sequence: CASSLLYNEQFF. The CDR3 DNA is TGTGCCAGCAGCCTATTATACAATGAGCAGTTCTTC.

The chain joins TRBV7-6 to TRBJ2-3; 7 nucleotides agree with TRBD2. CDR1 and CDR2 from the germline V gene are SGHVS and FNYEAQ. The CDR3 spans 16 residues. V shed 5 bases and J 2 bases; nucleotides not matched to a gene: 10. The CDR3 loop reads CASSPRLSGNTDTQYF. For the CDR3, the DNA is TGTGCCAGCAGCCCAAGACTGAGCGGGAACACAGATACGCAGTATTTT. The whole variable domain, filled in from reference TRBV7-6 and TRBJ2-3, reads GAGVSQSPRYKVTKRGQDVALRCDPISGHVSLYWYRQALGQGPEFLTYFNYEAQQDKSGLPNDRFSAERPEGSISTLTIQRTEQRDSAMYRCASSPRLSGNTDTQYFGPGTRLTVL.

This chain connects TRBV7-8 to TRBJ1-3, with 7 positions matching TRBD1. The CDR3 runs to 14 residues. After removal of 3 bases from V and 4 bases from J, the junction contained 3 bases not matched to a gene. The germline CDR1 and CDR2 sequences are SGHVS and FQNEAQ. DNA for the CDR3: TGTGCCAGCAGCTTCAACAGGGGCGGAAACACCATATATTTT. Its protein is CASSFNRGGNTIYF.

This clone has just a few counts. CDR3 in amino acids: CASSQTGQIYEQYF. DNA for the CDR3: TGCGCCAGCAGCCAAACCGGACAGATCTACGAGCAGTACTTC. The chain combines TRBV5-1 with TRBJ2-7; perhaps TRBD1 as D (6 bases). Looked up from germline, CDR1 is SGHRS and CDR2 is YFSETQ. V was pared by 4 bases and J by 3 bases, with 14 bases between. The CDR3 consists of 14 residues.

V and J are TRBV5-1 and TRBJ2-3, with 7 nucleotides matching TRBD1. This CDR3 contains 16 residues. The germline V gene encodes CDR1 SGHRS and CDR2 YFSETQ. The trim removed 4 bases at V and 2 bases at J, leaving 10 bases unmatched. Here the CDR3 DNA reads TGCGCCAGCAGCGCCGGCCAGGGGGACATCACAGATACGCAGTATTTT. Amino acids: CASSAGQGDITDTQYF.

This clone occurred once. This chain connects TRBV9 to TRBJ2-3; D ambiguous. The length of the CDR3 is 13 residues. Trimming removed 0 bases at V and 7 bases at J, with 9 bases between. Germline CDR1 is SGDLS and CDR2 is YYNGEE. CDR3 loop: CASSVEGANTQYF. As DNA, the CDR3 is TGTGCCAGCAGCGTAGAAGGAGCAAATACGCAGTATTTT.

This chain connects TRBV6-5 to TRBJ2-5; unclear D gene. From germline, CDR1 is MNHEY and CDR2 SVGAGI. The germline V and J ends were trimmed by 0 bases and 5 bases, with 7 bases remaining between them. The CDR3 runs 13 residues. The DNA of the CDR3 is TGTGCCAGCAGTTACTCAATCTACGAGACCCAGTACTTC. It codes for CASSYSIYETQYF.

The J gene is TRBJ2-2, the V gene TRBV10-3; the match to TRBD2 covers 7 bases. Trimming cost V 2 bases and J 4 bases; bases outside gene matches: 4. The CDR3 covers 15 residues. Per germline, CDR1 ENHRY and CDR2 SYGVKD. The CDR3 sequence: CAISERPSGTGELFF. In DNA, the CDR3 is TGTGCCATCAGTGAGAGGCCTAGCGGCACCGGGGAGCTGTTTTTT.

V and J are TRBV5-1 and TRBJ2-1; tentative D call: TRBD2 (5 bases). The CDR3 contains 18 residues. The V end lost 3 bases, the J end lost 3 bases, and 22 bases lay between the germline ends. Germline V gene sequence: CDR1 SGHRS, CDR2 YFSETQ. As DNA, the CDR3 is TGCGCCAGCAGCTCTTGGGTCGGTCGAGGGAGTGTCTACAATGAGCAGTTCTTC. Translating it yields CASSSWVGRGSVYNEQFF.

The chain joins TRBV27 to TRBJ2-1; the D gene is possibly TRBD2 (5 bases). The V end was cut by 6 bases, the J end by 2 bases, with 11 bases between. The CDR3 length is 14 residues. Germline V gives CDR1 MNHEY, CDR2 SMNVEV (reference sequence). CDR3 coding DNA: TGTGCCAGCAGCCTCGCCGGGGCCTACAATGAGCAGTTCTTC. This translates into CASSLAGAYNEQFF.

V and J are TRBV7-8 and TRBJ1-2; 7 positions match TRBD1. The CDR3 is 15 residues long. The V segment lost 0 bases and the J segment 5 bases; nucleotides outside the gene matches: 6. CDR1 is SGHVS and CDR2 is FQNEAQ in the germline V gene. In nucleotides, the CDR3 is TGTGCCAGCAGCTTAGCGCAGACAGGGATGTATGGCTACACCTTC. It encodes CASSLAQTGMYGYTF.

J is TRBJ1-2 and V is TRBV28; D is perhaps TRBD1 (5 bases). CDR3 length equals 13 residues. V lost 6 bases to trimming and J lost 4 bases, with 12 bases between them. The germline V gene encodes CDR1 MDHEN and CDR2 SYDVKM. CDR3 bases: TGTGCCAGCAGAGAAACAGGACCCTATGGCTACACCTTC. This sequence encodes CASRETGPYGYTF.

The rearrangement links TRBV7-3 to TRBJ2-1; D is unresolved. The ends were cut back, 4 bases at V and 1 base at J, with 8 bases in the middle. The CDR3 extends over 14 amino acids. Germline assignment: CDR1 SGHTA and CDR2 FQGTGA. CDR3 protein: CASSSDGSYNEQFF. CDR3 sequence (DNA): TGTGCCAGCAGCTCCGACGGGTCCTACAATGAGCAGTTCTTC.

The chain combines TRBV27 with TRBJ2-7, with D perhaps TRBD1 (6 bases). V lost 2 bases and J lost 1, with 9 bases in between. CDR1 and CDR2 (germline): MNHEY, SMNVEV (reference sequence). The CDR3 has 14 residues. CDR3 DNA: TGTGCCAGCAGTTTAGGGGGCTTGTCCTACGAGCAGTACTTC. Translated, it gives CASSLGGLSYEQYF.

The V gene is TRBV29-1, the J gene TRBJ2-7; perhaps TRBD2 as D (6 bases). V was clipped by 3 bases and J by 5 bases, with 11 bases between them. Germline loops: CDR1 SQVTM, CDR2 ANQGSEA. The CDR3 runs 12 residues. The CDR3 region is CSVDGGHHEQYF. The CDR3 nucleotides are TGCAGCGTTGATGGAGGGCACCACGAGCAGTACTTC.

This chain joins TRBV5-4 and TRBJ2-7, with D possibly TRBD1 on 6 matching bases. This CDR3 comprises 13 residues. V lost 6 bases and J 1 base, leaving 11 bases between the germline ends. Germline V gene sequence: CDR1 SGHNT, CDR2 YYREEE (reference sequence). CDR3 amino acids: CASTPGTSYEQYF. For the CDR3, the DNA is TGTGCCAGCACCCCCGGGACATCCTACGAGCAGTACTTC.